This T cell receptor beta chain was sequenced for a study of cytomegalovirus exposure and HLA in healthy donors. Study context: Inside one of the first data releases sat some 93 million unique TCRs taken from HLA-typed donors.

Study observations and caveats: As was reported, the classifier diagnosed cytomegalovirus status with high specificity and sensitivity. TCR beta chains numbering 164 were designated cytomegalovirus-associated.

Primers for the PCR totalled 60 Vbeta and 13 Jbeta. Repertoires were generated with immunoSEQ multiplex PCR, while TCRdb's copy carries only in-frame clones and drops some. Of about 59,000 clones in the sample, 65% to 90% were seen once. The CDR3 length is 16 residues. Looked up from germline, CDR1 is MGHDK and CDR2 is SYGVNS. V gave up 4 bases and J gave up 2 bases; unmatched junction bases: 8. About this clone: Its antigen is still unknown.

Sequenced: PBMCs. The sequence was obtained from a human donor in good health. The chain carries TRBV25-1 and TRBJ1-3, with 7 positions matching TRBD1. The CDR3 DNA reads TGTGCCAGCAGTGGCAGGGGGACTGGGGCTGGAAACACCATATATTTT. Protein product: CASSGRGTGAGNTIYF.